A single sample gave rise to the 23 T cell receptor beta chains below, sequenced in a study of blood T cells in healthy people across ages. For the second PCR, which ran for roughly 6 to 11 cycles, a sample-barcoded 5' primer and a J-beta primer mix were used. MiXCR, applied by TCRdb to the 5' RACE reads, yields one record per CDR3 protein. The table has roughly 2 million distinct CDR3 sequences, around half seen once; the top ten hold over 2%. Sequenced material: blood. Source of these receptors: a woman in her 40s in good health.

The V gene is TRBV20-1, the J gene TRBJ2-5, with D possibly being TRBD2 (6 bases). TRBJ2-7 explains the end of the DNA better; the J call may be wrong. The CDR3 sequence is 13 residues long. CDR1 DFQATT and CDR2 SNEGSKA come from the germline V gene (reference sequence). This CDR3 is CSAMNFRGTEQYF. CDR3 bases: TGCAGTGCTATGAACTTCCGGGGGACCGAGCAGTACTTC.

This clonotype occurred a few times. The chain links TRBV7-9 to TRBJ2-5, with TRBD1 matching 7 bases. This CDR3 region has 15 residues. V was clipped by 7 bases and J by 2 bases; unmatched bases: 10. Germline CDR1 is SEHNR and CDR2 is FQNEAQ (reference sequence). The CDR3 spells CASTKRGQPQETQYF. The DNA for the CDR3 is TGTGCCAGCACCAAGAGGGGGCAACCGCAAGAGACCCAGTACTTC.

In this sample, this clonotype turned up a few times. This chain uses TRBV7-9 with TRBJ1-2; D unresolved. Per germline, CDR1 SEHNR and CDR2 FQNEAQ (reference sequence). Deletions cut 5 bases from V and 2 bases from J, with 15 bases between. CDR3 length equals 15 residues. The CDR3 protein is CASSPPSIRNYGYTF. CDR3 in DNA: TGTGCCAGCAGCCCGCCCTCAATTAGAAACTATGGCTACACCTTC. Variable domain in full (rest from reference TRBV7-9 and TRBJ1-2): DTGVSQNPRHKITKRGQNVTFRCDPISEHNRLYWYRQTLGQGPEFLTYFQNEAQLEKSRLLSDRFSAERPKGSFSTLEIQRTEQGDSAMYLCASSPPSIRNYGYTFGSGTRLTVV.

Only a few counts were recorded for this clonotype. The chain carries TRBV20-1 and TRBJ2-5, with 11 bases identical to TRBD2. With 2 bases clipped from V and 0 bases from J, the junction kept 8 bases outside the gene matches. This CDR3 comprises 17 residues. Germline V gene data show CDR1 as DFQATT and CDR2 as SNEGSKA (reference sequence). The CDR3 DNA sequence: TGCAGTGCTAGATTAGCGGGGGGGCCTGGGAACCAAGAGACCCAGTACTTC. This encodes CSARLAGGPGNQETQYF.

J is TRBJ1-2 and V is TRBV20-1; TRBD1 matches at 8 bases. V gave up 2 bases and J gave up 4 bases; unmatched junction bases: 9. The CDR3 has 15 residues. Germline V gene sequence: CDR1 DFQATT, CDR2 SNEGSKA (reference sequence). The CDR3 reads CSARLDRALVYGYTF. CDR3 nucleotides: TGCAGTGCTAGATTGGACAGGGCTCTTGTCTATGGCTACACCTTC.

A remark on this clonotype: Its ends do not fully match the called genes, so a read error is possible. The rearrangement joins TRBV7-2 to TRBJ2-4; 8 nucleotides match TRBD2. Matching the DNA end better, TRBJ2-7 makes the J call doubtful. The CDR3 loop spans 13 amino acids. Germline CDR1 is SGHTA and CDR2 is FQGNSA. The CDR3 sequence is CAISLLAGGEQYF. CDR3 nucleotides: TGTGCCATCAGCCTGCTGGCGGGGGGCGAGCAGTACTTC.

The rearrangement uses TRBV6-1 and TRBJ1-6; maybe TRBD1 (5 bases). V was cut by 3 bases and J by 10 bases, with 13 bases left in between. Germline V CDR1 and CDR2: MNHNS, SASEGT. The CDR3 extends over 14 amino acids. CDR3 loop: CASSDRAAGSPLHF. CDR3 in DNA: TGTGCCAGCAGTGACAGGGCGGCCGGATCACCCCTCCACTTT.

This clonotype was seen a handful of times. The chain uses TRBV5-4 and TRBJ2-5; weak D call: TRBD2 (7 bases). V lost 0 bases, J lost 4 bases, and 19 bases lay in between. Per germline, CDR1 SGHNT and CDR2 YYREEE (reference sequence). This CDR3 has 17 residues. DNA of the CDR3: TGTGCCAGCAGCTTGGACCCAAGGGGGGGGGTTGGAGAGACCCAGTACTTC. It is translated as CASSLDPRGGVGETQYF.

This rearrangement joins TRBV6-5 to TRBJ2-7; D is unresolved. The CDR3 is 12 residues long. Germline CDR1 MNHEY, CDR2 SVGAGI. V lost 2 bases and J 7 bases, leaving 9 bases between the germline ends. In nucleotides, the CDR3 is TGTGCCAGCAGTTACGAGACTGGGGAGCAGTACTTC. It translates to CASSYETGEQYF.

The gene calls are TRBV29-1 and TRBJ1-2, with D possibly being TRBD1 (5 bases). The V gene lost 4 bases and the J gene lost 0 bases, with 21 bases spanning the gap. Germline CDR1 reads SQVTM; CDR2 reads ANQGSEA. The CDR3 spans 17 residues. The CDR3 sequence is CSVGDRLGTFANYGYTF. The DNA of the CDR3 is TGCAGCGTTGGAGATAGGCTGGGGACCTTTGCTAACTATGGCTACACCTTC.

The rearrangement links TRBV6-5 to TRBJ2-6; D might be TRBD1 (5 bases). Trimming pared 8 bases from V and 1 base from J, leaving 12 bases between. Germline V gives CDR1 MNHEY, CDR2 SVGAGI. The CDR3 spans 15 residues. The CDR3 DNA sequence: TGTGCCAGCCAATCCTCAGGGTCTGGGGCCAACGTCCTGACTTTC. Its translation is CASQSSGSGANVLTF.

This chain uses TRBV5-6 with TRBJ2-5, with 8 bases lining up with TRBD2. The J segment lost 11 bases and the V segment lost 9 bases, leaving 12 bases of the junction unmatched. Germline CDR1 is SGHDT and CDR2 is YYEEEE. CDR3 length: 12 amino acids. In DNA, the CDR3 is TGTGCCACCGCGGGGGGTTTCCATGAGCAGTACTTC. It yields the protein CATAGGFHEQYF.

Comment on this clonotype: Being one base from a much bigger clone, this may be a read error. The chain joins TRBV20-1 to TRBJ2-7; a weak D match, TRBD1 (6 bases). CDR3 length equals 12 residues. Germline V lookup: CDR1 DFQATT, CDR2 SNEGSKA (reference sequence). The CDR3 DNA reads TGCAATGCGGACAGTGAACTTTACGAGCAGTACTTC. It encodes CNADSELYEQYF.

As regards this clonotype: A much more abundant neighbour one base away suggests this may be a read error. The chain uses TRBV14 and TRBJ2-5; maybe TRBD2 (7 bases). V gave up 1 base and J gave up 11 bases, with 14 bases separating them. Germline V gene data show CDR1 as SGHDN and CDR2 as FVKESK. This CDR3 has 13 amino acids. CDR3: CASSQGLGGAQYF. The CDR3 coding sequence is TGTGCCAGCAGCCAAGGTTTGGGGGGGGCTCAGTACTTC.

The chain uses TRBV21-1 and TRBJ2-1; the table calls TRBD2, which could not be checked here. TRBV21-1 is a pseudogene. CDR3 length: 18 amino acids. Written as DNA, the CDR3 is TGTGCCAGCAGCACCACGACCTCTCTAGCGGGGGAGGACGATGAGCAGTTCTTC. It codes for CASSTTTSLAGEDDEQFF.

This chain joins TRBV10-3 and TRBJ2-6; D may correspond to TRBD1 or TRBD2 (5 bases each). The CDR3 runs 19 residues. The germline V gene encodes CDR1 ENHRY and CDR2 SYGVKD. With 3 bases removed from V and 0 bases from J, the gap between germline ends came to 18 bases. The CDR3 bases are TGTGCCATCAGTGATTTGGGGGACGCGTACTCCTCTGGGGCCAACGTCCTGACTTTC. Translated, it gives CAISDLGDAYSSGANVLTF.

This clonotype was detected a few times. The chain recombines TRBV28 with TRBJ2-5; TRBD2 might be the D (7 bases). The CDR3 loop spans 17 amino acids. Deletions cut 5 bases from V and 4 bases from J, with 23 bases between. Germline-derived CDR1 and CDR2 are MDHEN and SYDVKM. For the CDR3, the DNA is TGTGCCAGCAGTGGGGGTGTTAAGGGGGGGGGAAGAGAGACCCAGTACTTC. Translation gives CASSGGVKGGGRETQYF.

V and J are TRBV27 and TRBJ1-5; D is undetermined. The CDR3 is made up of 14 amino acids. V was clipped by 6 bases and J by 7 bases, with 16 bases between them. CDR1 and CDR2 from the germline V gene are MNHEY and SMNVEV (reference sequence). CDR3 DNA: TGTGCCAGCAGGATACGGGCCGCTAACCAGCCCCAGCATTTT. This sequence encodes CASRIRAANQPQHF.

This clonotype was counted between two and nine times. The chain carries TRBV7-9 and TRBJ2-3, with D perhaps matching TRBD2 (5 bases). The CDR3 extends over 14 amino acids. Between the trimmed V and J ends, which lost 5 bases and 7 bases, there was a span of 16 bases. CDR1 and CDR2 from the germline V gene are SEHNR and FQNEAQ (reference sequence). The CDR3 DNA sequence: TGTGCCAGCAGCGAGGGCGGATTGGGAAATACGCAGTATTTT. Translation gives CASSEGGLGNTQYF.

This chain connects TRBV6-2 or TRBV6-3 to TRBJ2-5; possibly TRBD2 for D (5 bases). The CDR3 spans 16 residues. V was pared by 6 bases and J by 2 bases, with 19 bases between. Germline values: CDR1 MNHEY, CDR2 SVGEGT. In DNA, the CDR3 is TGTGCCAGCAGCTACGGCGAGGGTCCTTTGCAAGAGACCCAGTACTTC. Protein sequence: CASSYGEGPLQETQYF.

This clonotype was found a few times. Possible read error: a much larger clone is one base away. V gene TRBV10-3 combines with J gene TRBJ2-1; tentative D call: TRBD1 (6 bases). The CDR3 runs to 13 residues. The V and J ends lost 8 bases and 0 bases respectively, with 8 bases between them. Germline lookup yields CDR1 ENHRY and CDR2 SYGVKD. The CDR3 sequence is CAIRDNSYNEQFF. CDR3 sequence (DNA): TGTGCCATCCGGGACAACTCCTACAATGAGCAGTTCTTC.

In its sample, this clonotype was seen a few times. This chain connects TRBV27 to TRBJ2-1; D unresolved. The CDR3 contains 13 residues. Trimming removed 3 bases at V and 7 bases at J, with 10 bases between. CDR1 and CDR2 from the germline V gene are MNHEY and SMNVEV (reference sequence). Here the CDR3 DNA reads TGTGCCAGCAGTTTTACTGTCGGTAATGAGCAGTTCTTC. Its translation is CASSFTVGNEQFF.

The chain has TRBV28 and TRBJ1-2; no clear D gene. Trimming took 5 bases from V and 2 from J, leaving 15 bases between them. Germline values: CDR1 MDHEN, CDR2 SYDVKM. CDR3 length: 15 amino acids. CDR3: CASSPLSLPNYGYTF. As DNA, the CDR3 is TGTGCCAGCAGTCCCCTGTCCCTCCCAAACTATGGCTACACCTTC.